Reported below is one T cell receptor (beta chain). The antigen is not known. This sample was included in a study of beta chain features in type 1 diabetes. General observations from the study: When Type 1 diabetes patients were examined, their TCRB CDR3s proved moderately but significantly shorter in all four CD4+ subsets. Fewer junction insertions and more nucleotide deletions appeared in type 1 diabetes patients.

Every single donor gave one heparinised blood draw, and these averaged about 116 mL. CDR1 PRHDT and CDR2 FYEKMQ come from the germline V gene (reference sequence). V shed 3 bases and J shed 4 bases, with 12 bases lying between them. The CDR3 has 15 amino acids. The entirety of the isolated RNA underwent reverse transcription, so expressed TCRB transcripts were sequenced. The protocol was immunoSEQ multiplex PCR, while the TCRdb copy is restricted to in-frame clones and leaves out a portion. The top ten hold roughly 0.99% of the sample, which has 300,000 to 400,000 clones, approximately 9.9% seen once.

Sequencing was done on a sample of central memory CD4+ T cells from blood. The V call is TRBV13, the J call TRBJ1-4; D may be TRBD1 (5 bases). The receptor comes from a man under 40 with type 1 diabetes. CDR3 bases: TGTGCCAGCAGCTTCATGGGGCGCGGTAATGAAAAACTGTTTTTT. Translated, it gives CASSFMGRGNEKLFF.